This T cell receptor beta chain was sequenced in a study of immune evolution from preneoplasia to lung adenocarcinoma. Patients had resection in Japan or China between about 2013 and 2017. Here immunoSEQ multiplex PCR was the method, and the copy in TCRdb shows in-frame clones only, minus some. The data contain about 6,300 clones, about 82% of them singletons. Unmatched junction bases numbered 4, after V lost 1 base and J lost 5 bases. The germline CDR1 and CDR2 sequences are MGHRA and YSYEKL. This CDR3 has 15 residues. The chain couples TRBV4-1 to TRBJ2-1, with 8 bases fitting TRBD2. Material: FFPE minimally invasive lung adenocarcinoma tissue. The clonotype originates from a person aged 55 to 79 with lung adenocarcinoma. CDR3 sequence reads: CASSQAGGPNNEQFF. The CDR3 DNA is TGCGCCAGCAGCCAAGCGGGAGGGCCTAACAATGAGCAGTTCTTC.